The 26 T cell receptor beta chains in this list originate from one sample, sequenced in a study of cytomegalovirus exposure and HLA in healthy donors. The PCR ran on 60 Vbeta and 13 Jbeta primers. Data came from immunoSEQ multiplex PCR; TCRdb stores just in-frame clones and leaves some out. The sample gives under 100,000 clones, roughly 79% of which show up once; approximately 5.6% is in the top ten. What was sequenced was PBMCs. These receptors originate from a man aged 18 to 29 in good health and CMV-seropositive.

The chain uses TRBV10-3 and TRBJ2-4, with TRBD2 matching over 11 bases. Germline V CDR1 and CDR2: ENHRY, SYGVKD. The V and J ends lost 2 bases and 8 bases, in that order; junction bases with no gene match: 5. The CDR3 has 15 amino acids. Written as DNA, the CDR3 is TGTGCCATCAGTGAGACTAGCGGGAGTATCCACATTCAGTACTTC. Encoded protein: CAISETSGSIHIQYF.

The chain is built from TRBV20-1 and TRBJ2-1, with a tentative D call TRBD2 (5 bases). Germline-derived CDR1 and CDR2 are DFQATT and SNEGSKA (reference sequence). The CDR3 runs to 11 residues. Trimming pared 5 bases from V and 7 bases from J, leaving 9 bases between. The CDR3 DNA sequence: TGCAGTGCTGAGGGAGAGAATGAGCAGTTCTTC. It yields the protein CSAEGENEQFF.

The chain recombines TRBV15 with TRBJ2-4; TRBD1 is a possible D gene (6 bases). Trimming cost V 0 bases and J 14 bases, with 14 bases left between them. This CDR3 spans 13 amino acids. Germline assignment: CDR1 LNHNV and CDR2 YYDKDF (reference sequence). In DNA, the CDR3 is TGTGCCACCAGCAGAGATGCCCCGGGACACAAGTACTTC. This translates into CATSRDAPGHKYF.

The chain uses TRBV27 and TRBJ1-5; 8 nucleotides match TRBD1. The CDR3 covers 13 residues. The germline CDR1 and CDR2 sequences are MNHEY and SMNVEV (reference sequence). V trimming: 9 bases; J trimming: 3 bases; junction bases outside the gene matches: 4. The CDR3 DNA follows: TGTGCCAGTGGGACAGGTACCAATCAGCCCCAGCATTTT. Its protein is CASGTGTNQPQHF.

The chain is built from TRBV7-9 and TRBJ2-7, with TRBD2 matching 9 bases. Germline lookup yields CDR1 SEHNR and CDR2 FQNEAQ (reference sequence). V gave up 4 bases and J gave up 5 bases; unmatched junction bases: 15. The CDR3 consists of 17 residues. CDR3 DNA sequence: TGTGCCAGCAGCTGGTTGGCGGGAGGGCCTTCCGGCAACGAGCAGTACTTC. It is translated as CASSWLAGGPSGNEQYF.

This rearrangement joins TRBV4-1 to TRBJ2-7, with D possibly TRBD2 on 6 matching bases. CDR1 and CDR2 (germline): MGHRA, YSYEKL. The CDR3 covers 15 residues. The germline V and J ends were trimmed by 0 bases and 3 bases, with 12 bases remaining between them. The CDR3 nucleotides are TGCGCCAGCAGCCAAGAGATGGGGGGAGTCTACGAGCAGTACTTC. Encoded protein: CASSQEMGGVYEQYF.

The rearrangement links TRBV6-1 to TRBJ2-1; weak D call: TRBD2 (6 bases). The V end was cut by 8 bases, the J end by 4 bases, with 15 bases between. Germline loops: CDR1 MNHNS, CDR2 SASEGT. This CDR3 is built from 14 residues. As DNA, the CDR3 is TGTGCCAGCTCGGAGGGATCCCCATACAATGAGCAGTTCTTC. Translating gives CASSEGSPYNEQFF.

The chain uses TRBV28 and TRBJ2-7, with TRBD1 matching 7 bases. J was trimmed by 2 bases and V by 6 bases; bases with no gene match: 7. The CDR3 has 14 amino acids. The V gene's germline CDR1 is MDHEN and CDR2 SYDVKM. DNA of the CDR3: TGTGCCAGCAGCCGTACAGGGGATCCCTACGAGCAGTACTTC. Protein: CASSRTGDPYEQYF.

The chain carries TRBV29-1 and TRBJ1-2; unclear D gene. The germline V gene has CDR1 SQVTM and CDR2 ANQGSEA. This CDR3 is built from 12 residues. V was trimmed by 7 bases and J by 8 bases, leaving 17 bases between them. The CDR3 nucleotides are TGCAGCGCCCTGGCGGCAGAAAGAGGCTACACCTTC. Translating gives CSALAAERGYTF. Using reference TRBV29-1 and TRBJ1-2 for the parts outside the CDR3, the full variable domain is SAVISQKPSRDICQRGTSLTIQCQVDSQVTMMFWYRQQPGQSLTLIATANQGSEATYESGFVIDKFPISRPNLTFSTLTVSNMSPEDSSIYLCSALAAERGYTFGSGTRLTVV.

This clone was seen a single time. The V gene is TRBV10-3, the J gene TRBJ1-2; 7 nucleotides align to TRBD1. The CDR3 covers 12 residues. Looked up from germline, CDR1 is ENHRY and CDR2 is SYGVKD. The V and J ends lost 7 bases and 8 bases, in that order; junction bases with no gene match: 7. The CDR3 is CAIKTGSGGYTF. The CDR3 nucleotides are TGTGCCATCAAGACAGGGTCGGGCGGCTACACCTTC.

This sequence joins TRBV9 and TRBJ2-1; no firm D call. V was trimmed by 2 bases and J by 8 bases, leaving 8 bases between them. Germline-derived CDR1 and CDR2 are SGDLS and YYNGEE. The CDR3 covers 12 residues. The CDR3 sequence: CASSVSTHEQFF. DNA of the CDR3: TGTGCCAGCAGCGTCAGTACCCATGAGCAGTTCTTC. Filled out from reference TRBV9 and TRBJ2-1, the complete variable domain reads DSGVTQTPKHLITATGQRVTLRCSPRSGDLSVYWYQQSLDQGLQFLIQYYNGEERAKGNILERFSAQQFPDLHSELNLSSLELGDSALYFCASSVSTHEQFFGPGTRLTVL.

CDR3 bases: TGTGCCAGCAGCGTAGTGGCGGGAGGGCAAGAGACCCAGTACTTC. Translation: CASSVVAGGQETQYF. This chain uses TRBV9 with TRBJ2-5; 9 bases match TRBD2. The CDR3 runs 15 residues. Germline CDR1 is SGDLS and CDR2 is YYNGEE. The trim removed 0 bases at V and 2 bases at J, leaving 2 bases unmatched.

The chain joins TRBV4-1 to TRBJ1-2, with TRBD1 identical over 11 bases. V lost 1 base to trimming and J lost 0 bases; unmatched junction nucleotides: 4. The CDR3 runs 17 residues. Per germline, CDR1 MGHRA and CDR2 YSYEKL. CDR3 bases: TGCGCCAGCAGCCAAGGGGACAGGGGGTGGACTAACTATGGCTACACCTTC. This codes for CASSQGDRGWTNYGYTF.

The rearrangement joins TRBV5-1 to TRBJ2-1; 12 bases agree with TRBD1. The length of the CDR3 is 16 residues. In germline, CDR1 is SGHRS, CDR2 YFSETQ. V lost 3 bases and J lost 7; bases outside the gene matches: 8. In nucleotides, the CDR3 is TGCGCCAGCAGCTGGAGGTCGGGACAGGGGGCTAATGAGCAGTTCTTC. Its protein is CASSWRSGQGANEQFF.

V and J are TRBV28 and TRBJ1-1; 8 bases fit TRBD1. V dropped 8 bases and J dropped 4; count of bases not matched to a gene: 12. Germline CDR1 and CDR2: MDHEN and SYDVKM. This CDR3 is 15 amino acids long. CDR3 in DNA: TGTGCCAGCTTAGTGCAGGGGGCTCCCGCCACTGAAGCTTTCTTT. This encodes CASLVQGAPATEAFF.

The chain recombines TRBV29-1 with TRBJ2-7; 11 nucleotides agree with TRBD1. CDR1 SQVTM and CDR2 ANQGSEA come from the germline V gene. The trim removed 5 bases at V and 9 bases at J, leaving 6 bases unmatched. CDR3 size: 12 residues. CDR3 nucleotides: TGCAGCGTTTCGGGACAGGGGGAATTGCAGTACTTC. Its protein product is CSVSGQGELQYF.

In DNA, the CDR3 is TGTGCCAGCTCGGAAGCGGGAGTCACAGATACGCAGTATTTT. Its translation is CASSEAGVTDTQYF. The gene calls are TRBV18 and TRBJ2-3, with 8 bases aligning to TRBD2. The trim removed 6 bases at V and 2 bases at J, leaving 4 bases unmatched. Germline loops: CDR1 KGHSH, CDR2 LQKENI. This CDR3 contains 14 residues.

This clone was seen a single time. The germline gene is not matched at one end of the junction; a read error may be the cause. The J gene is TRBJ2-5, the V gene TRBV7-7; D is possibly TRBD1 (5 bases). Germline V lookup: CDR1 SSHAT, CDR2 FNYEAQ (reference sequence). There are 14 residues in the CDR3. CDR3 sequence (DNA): TGTGCTAGCAGCTTAGGGGCCTCAATCGAGACCCAGTACTTC. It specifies CASSLGASIETQYF.

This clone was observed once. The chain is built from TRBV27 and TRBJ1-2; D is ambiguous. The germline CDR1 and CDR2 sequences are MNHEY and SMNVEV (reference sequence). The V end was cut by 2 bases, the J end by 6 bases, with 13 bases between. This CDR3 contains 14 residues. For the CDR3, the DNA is TGTGCCAGCAGTTTAGGGTCGGGGATGGATGGCTACACCTTC. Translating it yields CASSLGSGMDGYTF.

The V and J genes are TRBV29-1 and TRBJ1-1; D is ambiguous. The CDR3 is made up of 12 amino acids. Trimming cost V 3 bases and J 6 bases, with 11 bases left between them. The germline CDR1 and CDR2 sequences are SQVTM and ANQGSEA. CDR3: CSVESRGPEAFF. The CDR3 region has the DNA TGCAGCGTTGAGTCCCGAGGGCCTGAAGCTTTCTTT. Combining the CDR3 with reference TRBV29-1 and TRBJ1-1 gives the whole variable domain SAVISQKPSRDICQRGTSLTIQCQVDSQVTMMFWYRQQPGQSLTLIATANQGSEATYESGFVIDKFPISRPNLTFSTLTVSNMSPEDSSIYLCSVESRGPEAFFGQGTRLTVV.

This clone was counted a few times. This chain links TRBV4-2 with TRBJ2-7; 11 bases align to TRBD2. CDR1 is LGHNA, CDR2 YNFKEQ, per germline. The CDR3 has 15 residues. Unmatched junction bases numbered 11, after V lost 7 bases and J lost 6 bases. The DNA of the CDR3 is TGTGCCAGCAAAAAGGGACTAGCGGAGGTGGCCGAGCAGTACTTC. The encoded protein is CASKKGLAEVAEQYF.

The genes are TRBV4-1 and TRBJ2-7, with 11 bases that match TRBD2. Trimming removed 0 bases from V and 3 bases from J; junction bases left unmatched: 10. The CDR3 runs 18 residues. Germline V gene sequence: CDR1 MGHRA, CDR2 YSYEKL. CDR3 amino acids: CASSQEILGGLAVYEQYF. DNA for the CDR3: TGCGCCAGCAGCCAAGAGATTTTAGGGGGACTAGCGGTCTACGAGCAGTACTTC.

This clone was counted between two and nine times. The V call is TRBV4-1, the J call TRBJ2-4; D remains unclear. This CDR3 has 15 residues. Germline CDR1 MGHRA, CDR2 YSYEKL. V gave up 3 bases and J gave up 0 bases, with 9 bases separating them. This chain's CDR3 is CASSQLELAKNIQYF. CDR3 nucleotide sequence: TGCGCCAGCAGCCAGCTAGAGTTAGCCAAAAACATTCAGTACTTC.

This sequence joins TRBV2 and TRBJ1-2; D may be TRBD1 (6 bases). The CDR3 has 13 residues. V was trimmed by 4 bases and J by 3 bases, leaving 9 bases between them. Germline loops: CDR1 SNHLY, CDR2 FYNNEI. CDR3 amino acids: CASSGTGYYGYTF. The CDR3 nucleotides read TGTGCCAGCAGTGGTACAGGGTACTATGGCTACACCTTC.

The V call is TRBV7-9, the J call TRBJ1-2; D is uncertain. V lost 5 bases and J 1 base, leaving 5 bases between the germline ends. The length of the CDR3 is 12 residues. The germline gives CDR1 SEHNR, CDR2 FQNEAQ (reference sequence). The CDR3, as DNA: TGTGCCAGCAGCGGACTTAACTATGGCTACACCTTC. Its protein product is CASSGLNYGYTF.

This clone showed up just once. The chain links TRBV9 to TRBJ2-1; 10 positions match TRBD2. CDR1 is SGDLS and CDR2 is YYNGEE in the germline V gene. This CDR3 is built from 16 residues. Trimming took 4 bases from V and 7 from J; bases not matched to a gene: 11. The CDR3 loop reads CASSNRLAGVGNEQFF. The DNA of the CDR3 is TGTGCCAGCAGCAACCGCCTAGCGGGAGTGGGTAATGAGCAGTTCTTC.